This T cell receptor beta chain was profiled in a study of glioma-infiltrating T cells. Trimming cost V 5 bases and J 5 bases; bases outside gene matches: 6. CDR3 size: 14 residues. The germline V gene encodes CDR1 SGHRS and CDR2 YFSETQ. TCR alpha and beta CDR3 regions were amplified from RNA using iRepertoire nested multiplex PCR. TCRdb passed the multiplex PCR reads through MiXCR, listing each CDR3 protein once. This sample carries 95,000 to 150,000 distinct CDR3 sequences, around 23% of them seen once, and the ten largest clones take approximately 16%. Comments on this clonotype: This may stem from a read error, because a much larger clone lies one nucleotide away.

This clonotype was obtained from a human donor with low-grade glioma or glioblastoma, undergoing nonglioma brain surgery, or in good health (not recorded which). V is TRBV5-1 and J is TRBJ1-5; 8 nucleotides line up with TRBD1. The sample taken for sequencing was glioma tissue, nonneoplastic brain tissue, or PBMCs (not recorded which). The CDR3 spells CASRLTGADQPQHF. CDR3 DNA sequence: TGCGCCAGCAGACTGACAGGGGCAGATCAGCCCCAGCATTTT.